This TCR beta chain was found in a study of T cells in Graves' hyperthyroidism and ophthalmopathy. Overall study results and limits: Before onset, by a median of around six months, the model predicted ophthalmopathy.

CDR3 length equals 16 residues. Germline lookup yields CDR1 DFQATT and CDR2 SNEGSKA (reference sequence). The V gene end was trimmed by 6 bases and the J gene end by 2 bases; junction bases not matched to a gene: 13. This clonotype occurred many times. The antigen is unknown. Around 9.9 ml of fresh peripheral blood supplied the PBMCs. What was amplified from RNA transcripts were TCR beta CDR3 regions. In the first-round RT-PCR of the TCR CDR3, the HTBI primer set was used. TCRdb ran MiXCR on the multiplex PCR reads and lists one entry per CDR3 protein. Of roughly 240,000 distinct CDR3 sequences listed, about 15% are singletons.

The chain is built from TRBV20-1 and TRBJ2-7, with 10 bases aligning to TRBD1. The origin of this receptor is a woman aged 18-35 years with Graves' ophthalmopathy. The sequenced sample was blood. CDR3 DNA sequence: TGCAGTGCACCGGACAGGGGGAGAAGGGCTACCTACGAGCAGTACTTC. The encoded protein is CSAPDRGRRATYEQYF.